This passage covers 25 T cell receptor beta chains from one sample sequenced in a study of CD8 T cell repertoires and HIV-1 epitope variants. Their target antigens are unknown. Libraries were prepared by immunoSEQ multiplex PCR; TCRdb keeps only in-frame clonotypes and omits some of them. The sample has 5,900 or so clones, about 71% seen once. Material: cultured CD8+ T cells derived from PBMCs. The receptors here all came from a male donor with HIV.

This chain links TRBV4-3 with TRBJ1-1; D ambiguous. The V gene's germline CDR1 is LGHNA and CDR2 YSLEER. Deletions cut 4 bases from V and 4 bases from J, with 10 bases between. This CDR3 is 13 amino acids long. This CDR3 reads CASSRNSGTEAFF. In nucleotides, the CDR3 is TGCGCCAGCAGCCGCAATAGCGGCACTGAAGCTTTCTTT.

The genes are TRBV6-1 and TRBJ2-2, with D unclear. The CDR3 is 13 residues long. The ends were cut back, 4 bases at V and 6 bases at J, with 9 bases in the middle. Germline V CDR1 and CDR2: MNHNS, SASEGT. The CDR3 bases are TGTGCCAGCAGTGGCCTTGGCGCCGGGGAGCTGTTTTTT. This sequence encodes CASSGLGAGELFF.

This clone turned up a few times. The chain joins TRBV6-6 to TRBJ2-3; 8 bases line up with TRBD2. The germline V gene has CDR1 MNHNY and CDR2 SVGAGI (reference sequence). This CDR3 is 14 amino acids long. V dropped 7 bases and J dropped 5; count of bases not matched to a gene: 8. CDR3 nucleotide sequence: TGTGCCAGCACCCCGGGGGGGGGCAAAGATACGCAGTATTTT. Translating it yields CASTPGGGKDTQYF.

The J gene is TRBJ2-7, the V gene TRBV18; TRBD1 agrees at 9 bases. The CDR3 is 15 amino acids. The germline CDR1 and CDR2 sequences are KGHSH and LQKENI. The junction had 9 bases not matched to a gene; V was cut back by 3 bases and J by 6 bases. The CDR3 bases are TGTGCCAGCTCACCGCCCGGGACAGGGATTCGCGAGCAGTACTTC. Translation gives CASSPPGTGIREQYF. Complete variable domain (other parts from reference TRBV18 and TRBJ2-7): NAGVMQNPRHLVRRRGQEARLRCSPMKGHSHVYWYRQLPEEGLKFMVYLQKENIIDESGMPKERFSAEFPKEGPSILRIQQVVRGDSAAYFCASSPPGTGIREQYFGPGTRLTVT.

The rearrangement links TRBV27 to TRBJ2-2; D ambiguous. There are 15 residues in the CDR3. V was pared by 2 bases and J by 5 bases, with 12 bases between. Germline V gene data show CDR1 as MNHEY and CDR2 as SMNVEV (reference sequence). The CDR3 is CASSLMGPWTGELFF. The CDR3 nucleotides read TGTGCCAGCAGTTTAATGGGCCCTTGGACCGGGGAGCTGTTTTTT.

The rearrangement uses TRBV9 and TRBJ2-2, with 7 bases aligning to TRBD1. Germline CDR1 and CDR2: SGDLS and YYNGEE. The J segment lost 3 bases and the V segment lost 2 bases, leaving 4 bases of the junction unmatched. This CDR3 has 15 amino acids. CDR3 protein: CASSVDGTDTGELFF. The CDR3 bases are TGTGCCAGCAGCGTCGATGGGACAGACACCGGGGAGCTGTTTTTT.

This clone appeared a few times. The CDR3 sequence is CASSVAGGATNEKLFF. As DNA, the CDR3 is TGTGCCAGCAGCGTAGCTGGGGGGGCAACTAATGAAAAACTGTTTTTT. The V gene is TRBV9, the J gene TRBJ1-4, with a weak D call TRBD1 (5 bases). Germline V gene data show CDR1 as SGDLS and CDR2 as YYNGEE. This CDR3 is 16 amino acids long. V dropped 0 bases and J dropped 0 bases, with 9 bases sitting between them.

This clone was seen a single time. The CDR3 nucleotides are TGCGCCAGCAGCCCTCTTGGTACTAGCGGGAGTTACAATGAGCAGTTCTTC. Translated, it gives CASSPLGTSGSYNEQFF. The V call is TRBV5-1, the J call TRBJ2-1; 11 bases line up with TRBD2. V lost 4 bases to trimming and J lost 4 bases; unmatched junction nucleotides: 10. This CDR3 is built from 17 residues. The germline CDR1 and CDR2 sequences are SGHRS and YFSETQ.

This clone showed up just a few times. This chain uses TRBV7-9 with TRBJ2-3; TRBD1 aligns across 9 bases. In germline, CDR1 is SEHNR, CDR2 FQNEAQ (reference sequence). The trim removed 5 bases at V and 6 bases at J, leaving 6 bases unmatched. This CDR3 spans 14 amino acids. The CDR3 sequence: CASSITGGGDTQYF. CDR3 in DNA: TGTGCCAGCAGCATTACAGGGGGCGGGGATACGCAGTATTTT.

This clone has a handful of counts. The V gene is TRBV7-2, the J gene TRBJ1-2; TRBD1 is a possible D gene (5 bases). The CDR3 covers 14 residues. V was cut by 5 bases and J by 4 bases, with 14 bases left in between. Germline CDR1 SGHTA, CDR2 FQGNSA. The CDR3 spells CASSSLGESYGYTF. In nucleotides, the CDR3 is TGTGCCAGCAGCAGCCTGGGGGAGAGCTATGGCTACACCTTC.

This clone was seen only a few times. The rearrangement uses TRBV5-1 and TRBJ2-7; the match to TRBD2 covers 8 bases. The CDR3 is 15 amino acids. V lost 3 bases and J lost 6; bases outside the gene matches: 11. Germline V gene sequence: CDR1 SGHRS, CDR2 YFSETQ. The CDR3: CASSSVLGTRSEQYF. The CDR3 DNA reads TGCGCCAGCAGCTCGGTCCTCGGGACTAGGAGCGAGCAGTACTTC.

The chain recombines TRBV12-5 with TRBJ1-1; no reliable D call. The germline V gene encodes CDR1 LGHNT and CDR2 FRNRAP. The CDR3 has 8 amino acids. The CDR3 bases are TGTGTGGGCACTGAAGCTTTCTTT. This gives the protein CVGTEAFF.

With respect to this clone: One end of the junction fails to match germline, which may point to a read error. The V and J genes are TRBV4-3 and TRBJ2-3, with D possibly matching TRBD2 (7 bases). CDR1 and CDR2 from the germline V gene are LGHNA and YSLEER. The CDR3 consists of 15 residues. The chain's CDR3 is CASSSGGGGTDTQYF. The CDR3 DNA reads as TGCGCTAGCAGCTCGGGGGGCGGGGGCACAGATACGCAGTATTTT.

The count of this clone is one. The chain has TRBV7-2 and TRBJ2-3; D is ambiguous. Trimming removed 2 bases from V and 5 bases from J, with 5 bases in between. This CDR3 region has 12 residues. Germline V gene sequence: CDR1 SGHTA, CDR2 FQGNSA. The CDR3 region has the DNA TGTGCCAGCAGCTTATACGGAGATACGCAGTATTTT. This codes for CASSLYGDTQYF.

V gene TRBV7-9 combines with J gene TRBJ2-7; no clear D. The V end was cut by 3 bases, the J end by 10 bases, with 16 bases between. The CDR3 totals 13 residues. CDR1 and CDR2 (germline): SEHNR, FQNEAQ (reference sequence). CDR3 region: CASSFQHGDLQYF. The CDR3 nucleotides read TGTGCCAGCAGCTTTCAACACGGAGATTTACAGTACTTC.

This chain connects TRBV4-1 to TRBJ1-1; no reliable D call. CDR3 length: 12 residues. V was pared by 5 bases and J by 9 bases, with 13 bases between. The V gene's germline CDR1 is MGHRA and CDR2 YSYEKL. CDR3 nucleotide sequence: TGCGCCAGCAGCGATTTACAGAGGAAAGCTTTCTTT. It specifies CASSDLQRKAFF.

Written as DNA, the CDR3 is TGTGCCAGCAGCTTACAACCCGGGGGAGCCAAAAACATTCAGTACTTC. This gives the protein CASSLQPGGAKNIQYF. This chain uses TRBV11-2 with TRBJ2-4; possibly TRBD2 for D (6 bases). The CDR3 consists of 16 residues. In germline, CDR1 is SGHAT, CDR2 FQNNGV. Between the trimmed V and J ends, which lost 2 bases and 0 bases, there was a span of 11 bases.

The chain has TRBV6-6 and TRBJ2-2; D is uncertain. Trimming removed 5 bases from V and 6 bases from J, with 7 bases in between. The CDR3 totals 12 residues. Germline V gives CDR1 MNHNY, CDR2 SVGAGI (reference sequence). CDR3 nucleotides: TGTGCCAGCAGTCCACCGGCCGGGGAGCTGTTTTTT. Translated: CASSPPAGELFF.

The chain combines TRBV6-6 with TRBJ2-3; a possible D gene is TRBD2 (6 bases). The V gene's germline CDR1 is MNHNY and CDR2 SVGAGI (reference sequence). The V gene lost 2 bases and the J gene lost 4 bases, with 13 bases spanning the gap. The CDR3 spans 15 residues. The CDR3 loop is CASSYARPGADTQYF. CDR3 DNA: TGTGCCAGCAGTTACGCCCGGCCGGGAGCAGATACGCAGTATTTT.

This chain uses TRBV7-8 with TRBJ2-3; the D gene is possibly TRBD1 (5 bases). CDR1 SGHVS and CDR2 FQNEAQ come from the germline V gene. The CDR3 spans 15 residues. The V end lost 4 bases, the J end lost 6 bases, and 17 bases lay between the germline ends. The CDR3 loop reads CASSYDTNRFDTQYF. The CDR3 nucleotides are TGTGCCAGCAGCTACGACACCAACAGGTTCGATACGCAGTATTTT.

This chain connects TRBV2 to TRBJ2-7; no clear D gene. V lost 2 bases and J 0 bases, leaving 8 bases between the germline ends. CDR3 length: 14 amino acids. Germline CDR1 reads SNHLY; CDR2 reads FYNNEI. In DNA form, the CDR3 reads TGTGCCAGCAGTGAATATGGGGACTCCTACGAGCAGTACTTC. Encoded protein: CASSEYGDSYEQYF.

The gene calls are TRBV7-5 and TRBJ2-7; the table's D gene call, TRBD2, was not cross checked with the DNA. TRBV7-5 is a known pseudogene. The CDR3 is made up of 15 amino acids. The CDR3, as DNA: TGTGCCAGAAGCTTAGAGACTAGCGGGATCGACGAGCAGTACTTC. Its protein is CARSLETSGIDEQYF.

The CDR3 loop is CASSPGQGTNIQYF. The CDR3 DNA sequence: TGTGCCAGCAGCCCCGGACAGGGGACGAACATTCAGTACTTC. The V call is TRBV7-9, the J call TRBJ2-4, with 9 bases identical to TRBD1. The junction had 6 bases not matched to a gene; V was cut back by 5 bases and J by 7 bases. The CDR3 has 14 residues. Germline V gene data show CDR1 as SEHNR and CDR2 as FQNEAQ (reference sequence).

This clone was detected a few times. This chain joins TRBV7-8 and TRBJ2-7; TRBD1 aligns across 7 bases. The junction had 3 bases not matched to a gene; V was cut back by 5 bases and J by 5 bases. This CDR3 has 12 residues. Germline V CDR1 and CDR2: SGHVS, FQNEAQ. This CDR3 is CASSLDRDEQYF. DNA of the CDR3: TGTGCCAGCAGCCTCGACAGGGACGAGCAGTACTTC.

This clone was counted only a few times. The chain links TRBV7-6 to TRBJ1-1; a weak D match, TRBD1 (5 bases). V lost 5 bases, J lost 4 bases, and 14 bases lay in between. Germline CDR1 reads SGHVS; CDR2 reads FNYEAQ. There are 14 residues in the CDR3. This chain's CDR3 is CASSPGRETTEAFF. CDR3 coding DNA: TGTGCCAGCAGCCCGGGCAGGGAGACCACTGAAGCTTTCTTT.